A single TCR beta chain is shown here with its context. This specimen belongs to a study of blood T cell repertoires in COVID-19. Turning to the study itself: Sources were T cells, B-cell-depleted T cells, or PBMCs; the material itself was cDNA or gDNA.

Participant age was roughly 18 to 89 years, and participants resided in 25 or so US areas. Participants were placed into cohorts based on the clinical history they reported. Deletions cut 2 bases from V and 1 base from J, with 13 bases between. Germline V gene data show CDR1 as SNHLY and CDR2 as FYNNEI. The CDR3 is made up of 16 amino acids. Profiling relied on immunoSEQ multiplex PCR, and the TCRdb table lists in-frame clones only, not all of them. The sample has 160,000 or so clones; about 90% are singletons. Sequencing was done on a sample of PBMCs or T cells enriched from blood (not recorded which). This receptor was identified in a human donor with acute COVID-19. The donor label of this sample is uncertain. This sequence joins TRBV2 and TRBJ2-3; a weak D match, TRBD2 (5 bases). CDR3 region: CASSEPLDGGTDTQYF. CDR3 sequence (DNA): TGTGCCAGCAGTGAACCTTTAGACGGGGGCACAGATACGCAGTATTTT.